The rows below give T cell receptor gamma chains drawn from one sample of a study of Vδ1+ human thymocytes. TCRdb ran CATT on the multiplex PCR reads. There are under 25,000 gamma-chain clones in the sample; approximately 14% occur only once, and over 1.5% lies in the top ten. Sequenced sample: Vdelta1+ gamma-delta thymocytes from the thymus. The receptor set was obtained from a child under two years old who had congenital heart surgery. Both conserved end residues are part of each CDR3. A clone size is listed for some rows: how often the clone was seen (once, few, many), or a class if it is expanded.

clone_size j_call v_call cdr3_length cdr3_aa cdr3_nt
NA TRGJ1/TRGJ2 TRGV5 13 CATWDSRGYKKLF TGTGCCACCTGGGACAGCAGGGGTTATAAGAAACTCTTT
few TRGJ1/TRGJ2 TRGV5 13 CATWGLNYYKKLF TGTGCCACCTGGGGTCTGAATTATTATAAGAAACTCTTT
once TRGJP TRGV9 18 CALWEVRRGELGKKIKVF TGTGCCTTGTGGGAGGTGCGACGGGGGGAGTTGGGCAAAAAAATCAAGGTATTT
NA TRGJ1/TRGJ2 TRGV3 16 CATWNGLATDRYKKLF TGTGCCACCTGGAATGGTTTGGCCACGGATCGCTATAAGAAACTCTTT
NA TRGJP1 TRGV5 17 CATWANGGDTTGWVKIF TGTGCCACCTGGGCCAACGGGGGGGATACCACTGGTTGGGTCAAGATATTT
NA TRGJ1/TRGJ2 TRGV9 19 CALWDPRDLSVLNYYKKLF TGTGCCTTGTGGGACCCCCGGGATCTTTCGGTTCTGAATTATTATAAGAAACTCTTT
few TRGJ1/TRGJ2 TRGV5 15 CATWDRPASLHKKLF TGTGCCACCTGGGACAGGCCGGCTTCTCTTCATAAGAAACTCTTT
NA TRGJP2 TRGV2 16 CATWDGRNSSDWIKTF TGTGCCACCTGGGACGGGCGGAATAGTAGTGATTGGATCAAGACGTTT
NA TRGJ1/TRGJ2 TRGV8 14 CATPKGENYYKKLF TGTGCCACCCCAAAGGGAGAGAATTATTATAAGAAACTCTTT
NA TRGJ1/TRGJ2 TRGV4 9 CATYLEKLF TGTGCCACCTATCTAGAGAAACTCTTT
few TRGJ1/TRGJ2 TRGV4 13 CATWNGVGYKKLF TGTGCCACCTGGAATGGGGTTGGTTATAAGAAACTCTTT
NA TRGJ1/TRGJ2 TRGV9 11 CALWEDSKKLF TGTGCCTTGTGGGAGGACAGTAAGAAACTCTTT
few TRGJP1 TRGV8 13 CATWDTMGWFKIF TGTGCCACCTGGGATACGATGGGTTGGTTCAAGATATTT
NA TRGJ1/TRGJ2 TRGV8 15 CATWDLPHDREKKLF TGTGCCACCTGGGATTTGCCCCATGACCGGGAGAAGAAACTCTTT
few TRGJP TRGV9 18 CALWEPPRQELGKKIKVF TGTGCCTTGTGGGAGCCCCCTCGGCAAGAGTTGGGCAAAAAAATCAAGGTATTT
few TRGJ1/TRGJ2 TRGV3 13 CATWDSHYYKKLF TGTGCCACCTGGGACAGTCATTATTATAAGAAACTCTTT
NA TRGJP1 TRGV3 9 CTTGWFKIF TGTACCACTGGTTGGTTCAAGATATTT
NA TRGJ1/TRGJ2 TRGV4 15 CATWDRTGPYYKKLF TGTGCCACCTGGGATAGGACGGGTCCTTATTATAAGAAACTCTTT
NA TRGJ1/TRGJ2 TRGV5 13 CATWSRDYYKKLF TGTGCCACCTGGAGTCGGGATTATTATAAGAAACTCTTT
NA TRGJ1/TRGJ2 TRGV8 13 CATWDRPSYKKLF TGTGCCACCTGGGATAGGCCGAGTTATAAGAAACTCTTT
NA TRGJ1/TRGJ2 TRGV3 12 CATWDRWHKKLF TGTGCCACCTGGGACCGGTGGCATAAGAAACTCTTT
few TRGJ1/TRGJ2 TRGV9 12 CALGEVHREKLF TGTGCCTTGGGGGAGGTGCACAGGGAGAAACTCTTT
few TRGJ1/TRGJ2 TRGV5 11 CATWDTHKKLF TGTGCCACCTGGGACACGCATAAGAAACTCTTT
NA TRGJP1 TRGV8 13 CATWHPLVRFKIF TGTGCCACCTGGCACCCGTTGGTTCGGTTCAAGATATTT
NA TRGJP2 TRGV3 12 CATWDRTWIKTF TGTGCCACCTGGGACAGGACGTGGATCAAGACGTTT
NA TRGJ1/TRGJ2 TRGV3 14 CATWDRRDYYKKLF TGTGCCACCTGGGACAGGCGAGATTATTATAAGAAACTCTTT
NA TRGJ1/TRGJ2 TRGV5 11 CATWDRRQKLF TGTGCCACCTGGGACAGGCGGCAGAAACTCTTT
few TRGJ1/TRGJ2 TRGV5 13 CATWDGYHYKKLF TGTGCCACCTGGGACGGCTACCATTATAAGAAACTCTTT
NA TRGJ1/TRGJ2 TRGV5 12 CATWDRLGKKLF TGTGCCACCTGGGACAGGCTCGGTAAGAAACTCTTT
once TRGJP1 TRGV9 15 CALWEPYTTDWFKIF TGTGCCTTGTGGGAGCCCTATACCACTGATTGGTTCAAGATATTT
few TRGJ1/TRGJ2 TRGV3 11 CATRDRRRKLF TGTGCCACCCGGGACAGGCGTAGGAAACTCTTT
NA TRGJP2 TRGV4 15 CATWNGLRGDWIKTF TGTGCCACCTGGAATGGGCTACGGGGTGATTGGATCAAGACGTTT
NA TRGJ1/TRGJ2 TRGV4 13 CATWDVPHYKKLF TGTGCCACCTGGGATGTTCCCCATTATAAGAAACTCTTT
few TRGJ1/TRGJ2 TRGV9 13 CALWEGTIVKKLF TGTGCCTTGTGGGAGGGAACAATCGTGAAGAAACTCTTT
NA TRGJP1 TRGV8 15 CATWDSLTTGWFKIF TGTGCCACCTGGGATAGTCTCACCACTGGTTGGTTCAAGATATTT
few TRGJ1/TRGJ2 TRGV2 11 CATWDGPGKLF TGTGCCACCTGGGACGGGCCTGGGAAACTCTTT
NA TRGJ1/TRGJ2 TRGV5 13 CATPPKAYYKKLF TGTGCCACTCCGCCCAAGGCCTATTATAAGAAACTCTTT
few TRGJ1/TRGJ2 TRGV2 11 CATRLGYKKLF TGTGCCACCCGCCTCGGGTATAAGAAACTCTTT
few TRGJ1/TRGJ2 TRGV2 13 CATWDGPKYKKLF TGTGCCACCTGGGACGGGCCAAAATATAAGAAACTCTTT
few TRGJ1/TRGJ2 TRGV4 13 CATWDGQDYKKLF TGTGCCACCTGGGATGGTCAGGATTATAAGAAACTCTTT
NA TRGJP1 TRGV4 14 CATWIGTTGWFKIF TGTGCCACCTGGATCGGTACCACTGGTTGGTTCAAGATATTT
NA TRGJP2 TRGV4 15 CATWDGDSSDWIKTF TGTGCCACCTGGGATGGCGATAGTAGTGATTGGATCAAGACGTTT
medium-sized TRGJ1/TRGJ2 TRGV9 13 CALWEPNYYKKLF TGTGCCTTGTGGGAGCCGAATTATTATAAGAAACTCTTT
few TRGJP2 TRGV4 14 CATWDGSSDWIKTF TGTGCCACCTGGGATGGGAGTAGTGATTGGATCAAGACGTTT
few TRGJ1/TRGJ2 TRGV2 15 CATWDGRGMNYKKLF TGTGCCACCTGGGACGGGCGAGGTATGAATTATAAGAAACTCTTT
few TRGJP TRGV9 17 CALWELGEELGKKIKVF TGTGCCTTGTGGGAGTTGGGGGAAGAGTTGGGCAAAAAAATCAAGGTATTT
NA TRGJ1/TRGJ2 TRGV4 13 CATWSDHYYKKLF TGTGCCACCTGGTCTGACCATTATTATAAGAAACTCTTT
few TRGJP1 TRGV3 17 CATWDRKVHTTGWFKIF TGTGCCACCTGGGACAGGAAAGTTCATACCACTGGTTGGTTCAAGATATTT
few TRGJ1/TRGJ2 TRGV2 14 CATWDGKNYYKKLF TGTGCCACCTGGGACGGGAAAAATTATTATAAGAAACTCTTT
NA TRGJ1/TRGJ2 TRGV5 15 CATWDRPGFYYKKLF TGTGCCACCTGGGACAGGCCAGGGTTTTATTATAAGAAACTCTTT
few TRGJP2 TRGV2 16 CATLKWEYSSDWIKTF TGTGCCACCTTGAAATGGGAATATAGTAGTGATTGGATCAAGACGTTT
few TRGJ1/TRGJ2 TRGV9 12 CALWEVHVKKLF TGTGCCTTGTGGGAGGTGCACGTGAAGAAACTCTTT
few TRGJP1 TRGV4 17 CATWNGPPRTTGWFKIF TGTGCCACCTGGAATGGGCCCCCCCGGACCACTGGTTGGTTCAAGATATTT
NA TRGJ1/TRGJ2 TRGV4 10 CATWDVGKLF TGCGCCACCTGGGATGTTGGGAAACTCTTT
few TRGJ1/TRGJ2 TRGV4 15 CATWNGLGVYYKKLF TGTGCCACCTGGAATGGGCTGGGGGTGTATTATAAGAAACTCTTT
medium-sized TRGJ1/TRGJ2 TRGV9 12 CALWEVTYKKLF TGTGCCTTGTGGGAGGTGACTTATAAGAAACTCTTT
few TRGJ1/TRGJ2 TRGV9 11 CALSWYYKKLF TGTGCCTTGTCGTGGTATTATAAGAAACTCTTT
NA TRGJ1/TRGJ2 TRGV4 12 CATWDLDYKKLF TGTGCCACCTGGGATCTGGATTATAAGAAACTCTTT
NA TRGJ1/TRGJ2 TRGV9 14 CALWEPQNYYKKLF TGTGCCTTGTGGGAGCCCCAAAATTATTATAAGAAACTCTTT